Listed here is a single T cell receptor (beta chain). MiXCR was run by TCRdb on the 5' RACE reads, yielding one entry per CDR3 protein. The sample consists of about 96,000 distinct CDR3 sequences, under 20% of them appearing once. The sample comes from a study of T cells of healthy individuals. Germline V gives CDR1 SGHRS, CDR2 YFSETQ. This CDR3 is 16 amino acids long. With 1 base removed from V and 1 base from J, the gap between germline ends came to 12 bases. This chain links TRBV5-1 with TRBJ1-3; TRBD1 is a possible D gene (6 bases). This TCR was sampled from a human donor in good health. The CDR3 DNA is TGCGCCAGCAGCTTGTCCCCCAGGGGATCTGGAAACACCATATATTTT. Translated, it gives CASSLSPRGSGNTIYF. Looking up the rest from reference TRBV5-1 and TRBJ1-3 gives the full variable domain: KAGVTQTPRYLIKTRGQQVTLSCSPISGHRSVSWYQQTPGQGLQFLFEYFSETQRNKGNFPGRFSGRQFSNSRSEMNVSTLELGDSALYLCASSLSPRGSGNTIYFGEGSWLTVV.